These 30 T cell receptor beta chains came from one sample sequenced in a study of blood T cell repertoires in COVID-19. Sequencing used immunoSEQ multiplex PCR; TCRdb keeps in-frame clones, though not all of them. Found here are about 170,000 clones, around four fifths of them singletons; the top ten hold less than 4%. The sequenced sample consisted of PBMCs or T cells enriched from blood (not recorded which). The source of these receptors is a woman aged 45-60 years in a cohort exposed to, infected with or recovered from COVID-19 (not recorded which).

The chain couples TRBV6-5 to TRBJ1-2; no clear D. Trimming took off 10 bases at V and 8 bases at J, with 17 bases between the two ends. CDR1 is MNHEY, CDR2 SVGAGI, per germline. The CDR3 sequence is 12 residues long. CDR3 in DNA: TGTGCCACCACGGGGTCAAAGTTGGGCTACACCTTC. Its protein product is CATTGSKLGYTF.

This chain uses TRBV7-3 with TRBJ2-7; 7 nucleotides align to TRBD1. The CDR3 is 14 residues long. V gave up 3 bases and J gave up 7 bases; unmatched junction bases: 9. Germline CDR1 SGHTA, CDR2 FQGTGA. This CDR3 reads CASSFKGAGGEQYF. As DNA, the CDR3 is TGTGCCAGCAGCTTTAAGGGGGCTGGGGGTGAGCAGTACTTC.

A few counts support this clone. V is TRBV7-8 and J is TRBJ2-6; D gene unclear. CDR3 length: 16 residues. Germline-derived CDR1 and CDR2 are SGHVS and FQNEAQ. Trimming removed 1 base from V and 0 bases from J, with 7 bases in between. This CDR3 is CASSLVLLSGANVLTF. CDR3 DNA: TGTGCCAGCAGCTTAGTTCTCCTCTCTGGGGCCAACGTCCTGACTTTC.

This sequence joins TRBV5-1 and TRBJ1-1; 8 bases fit TRBD1. The germline V gene has CDR1 SGHRS and CDR2 YFSETQ. This CDR3 has 14 residues. With V trimmed by 3 bases and J by 6 bases, 7 bases remained unmatched. As DNA, the CDR3 is TGCGCCAGCAGCTCCGGACAGGGAGGGGCTGAAGCTTTCTTT. The encoded protein is CASSSGQGGAEAFF.

The chain links TRBV19 to TRBJ2-6; the match to TRBD1 covers 7 bases. This CDR3 is 16 amino acids long. J lost 0 bases, V lost 10 bases, and 9 bases had no gene match. CDR1 LNHDA and CDR2 SQIVND come from the germline V gene (reference sequence). This CDR3 reads CATLTGDNSGANVLTF. The CDR3 DNA sequence: TGTGCCACCCTAACAGGGGATAACTCTGGGGCCAACGTCCTGACTTTC.

The chain recombines TRBV7-9 with TRBJ1-4; 9 nucleotides agree with TRBD1. J lost 8 bases, V lost 0 bases, and 4 bases had no gene match. Germline-derived CDR1 and CDR2 are SEHNR and FQNEAQ (reference sequence). This CDR3 is 15 amino acids long. The DNA of the CDR3 is TGTGCCAGCAGCTTAGCTTCCGGGACAGGGGAAAAACTGTTTTTT. This encodes CASSLASGTGEKLFF.

In this sample, this clone turned up a few times. The chain links TRBV27 to TRBJ2-7; the match to TRBD2 covers 9 bases. The V segment lost 6 bases and the J segment 4 bases; nucleotides outside the gene matches: 10. Germline V gene lookup returns CDR1 MNHEY and CDR2 SMNVEV (reference sequence). This CDR3 has 15 amino acids. The CDR3 DNA reads as TGTGCCAGCAGCTTCCAGGCGGGAGGGAGATACGAGCAGTACTTC. Translation: CASSFQAGGRYEQYF.

The chain combines TRBV11-3 with TRBJ2-1, with TRBD2 matching 8 bases. This CDR3 has 16 residues. Trimming removed 4 bases from V and 6 bases from J; junction bases left unmatched: 11. Germline loops: CDR1 SGHNT, CDR2 YENEEA. Here the CDR3 DNA reads TGTGCCAGCAGCTCTCCCCGGGGGGGAAAGACCAATGAGCAGTTCTTC. This encodes CASSSPRGGKTNEQFF.

The genes are TRBV16 and TRBJ1-1; D not resolved. From germline, CDR1 is KGHSY and CDR2 FQNENV. The V gene lost 2 bases and the J gene lost 3 bases, with 10 bases spanning the gap. This CDR3 has 14 amino acids. CDR3 DNA sequence: TGTGCCAGCAGCCAAAAGTGGCAAGACACTGAAGCTTTCTTT. Translated, it gives CASSQKWQDTEAFF.

This sequence joins TRBV7-8 and TRBJ1-1; D might be TRBD1 (5 bases). Trimming took 7 bases from V and 3 from J, leaving 33 bases between them. CDR1 and CDR2 from the germline V gene are SGHVS and FQNEAQ. The CDR3 consists of 20 residues. Written as DNA, the CDR3 is TGTGCCAGCACCTTTGGGGGGAAACTACTATCTACACCTGAACACACTGAAGCTTTCTTT. It yields the protein CASTFGGKLLSTPEHTEAFF.

The rearrangement uses TRBV6-5 and TRBJ1-1; possibly TRBD1 for D (5 bases). V was cut by 5 bases and J by 6 bases, with 16 bases left in between. The germline V gene has CDR1 MNHEY and CDR2 SVGAGI. The CDR3 runs 14 residues. The CDR3 is CASSTQGPAAEAFF. The CDR3 coding sequence is TGTGCCAGCAGTACTCAGGGCCCCGCGGCTGAAGCTTTCTTT.

This clone was picked up a small number of times. The CDR3 region has the DNA TGTGCCAGCAAAACCCTACCGGGACAGTCGACGAACACTGAAGCTTTCTTT. Translation gives CASKTLPGQSTNTEAFF. This sequence joins TRBV19 and TRBJ1-1, with 7 bases matching TRBD1. This CDR3 has 17 amino acids. J gave up 1 base and V 9 bases, and 17 bases lay outside the gene matches. Germline lookup yields CDR1 LNHDA and CDR2 SQIVND (reference sequence). The variable domain in full, with the rest retrieved from reference TRBV19 and TRBJ1-1, is DGGITQSPKYLFRKEGQNVTLSCEQNLNHDAMYWYRQDPGQGLRLIYYSQIVNDFQKGDIAEGYSVSREKKESFPLTVTSAQKNPTAFYLCASKTLPGQSTNTEAFFGQGTRLTVV.

The genes are TRBV7-8 and TRBJ1-2; D gene ambiguous. CDR3 length equals 12 residues. Germline-derived CDR1 and CDR2 are SGHVS and FQNEAQ. Trimming took 5 bases from V and 10 from J, leaving 14 bases between them. DNA for the CDR3: TGTGCCAGCAGCCGGGGAGCGTTCGACTACACCTTC. Protein sequence: CASSRGAFDYTF.

This clone was counted many times. The chain carries TRBV24-1 and TRBJ2-2, with D perhaps matching TRBD1 (6 bases). The CDR3 runs to 16 residues. V was clipped by 6 bases and J by 4 bases, with 17 bases between them. Germline values: CDR1 KGHDR, CDR2 SFDVKD. CDR3 residues: CATSPLDSRGTGELFF. The CDR3, as DNA: TGTGCCACCAGTCCTCTGGACAGCAGAGGCACCGGGGAGCTGTTTTTT.

The chain is built from TRBV5-5 and TRBJ1-3, with a weak D call TRBD1 (5 bases). With 0 bases removed from V and 4 bases from J, the gap between germline ends came to 5 bases. Looked up from germline, CDR1 is SGHKS and CDR2 is YYEKEE (reference sequence). This CDR3 region has 13 residues. The CDR3 DNA follows: TGTGCCAGCAGCTTGGGGGGCGGAAACACCATATATTTT. Translating gives CASSLGGGNTIYF.

The V and J genes are TRBV9 and TRBJ2-1; 8 bases align to TRBD1. The length of the CDR3 is 14 residues. V was clipped by 0 bases and J by 9 bases; unmatched bases: 5. In germline, CDR1 is SGDLS, CDR2 YYNGEE. The CDR3 DNA follows: TGTGCCAGCAGCGTAGGTCCAGGGGGCGGTGAGCAGTTCTTC. Protein product: CASSVGPGGGEQFF.

This clone was counted only a few times. The J gene is TRBJ2-5, the V gene TRBV5-6; D call uncertain. The CDR3 consists of 15 residues. Germline V lookup: CDR1 SGHDT, CDR2 YYEEEE. V lost 4 bases to trimming and J lost 2 bases, with 15 bases between them. CDR3: CASSLQVVGQETQYF. The CDR3 nucleotides are TGTGCCAGCAGCCTGCAGGTGGTTGGTCAAGAGACCCAGTACTTC.

The sample holds one count of this clone. J is TRBJ2-7 and V is TRBV21-1; the table's D call, TRBD2, has no DNA check behind it. TRBV21-1 is classified as a pseudogene. CDR3 length equals 15 residues. CDR3 region: CASSKTDQAGHEQYF. The CDR3 DNA reads TGTGCCAGCAGCAAAACGGACCAGGCGGGACACGAGCAGTACTTC.

The rearrangement joins TRBV11-3 to TRBJ2-2, with TRBD2 matching 11 bases. The trim removed 5 bases at V and 6 bases at J, leaving 5 bases unmatched. The CDR3 consists of 15 residues. CDR1 and CDR2 (germline): SGHNT, YENEEA. CDR3 in amino acids: CASSPGTSGAGELFF. The DNA for the CDR3 is TGTGCCAGCAGCCCCGGGACTAGCGGAGCCGGGGAGCTGTTTTTT.

The chain employs TRBV4-1 and TRBJ2-5; perhaps TRBD2 as D (6 bases). This CDR3 contains 12 residues. Trimming cost V 4 bases and J 9 bases, with 12 bases left between them. Germline V gene data show CDR1 as MGHRA and CDR2 as YSYEKL. CDR3 loop: CASSPGVGPQYF. The CDR3 bases are TGCGCCAGCAGCCCGGGGGTGGGGCCCCAGTACTTC.

The gene calls are TRBV7-2 and TRBJ1-3; TRBD1 matches at 10 bases. J gave up 2 bases and V 5 bases, and 6 bases lay outside the gene matches. In germline, CDR1 is SGHTA, CDR2 FQGNSA. The CDR3 has 16 amino acids. The CDR3 DNA follows: TGTGCCAGCAGCCTCTACGGGACAGGGGCTGGAAACACCATATATTTT. Its protein is CASSLYGTGAGNTIYF.

This clone came up a few times. The rearrangement joins TRBV7-9 to TRBJ1-4; 7 positions match TRBD1. The CDR3 runs 14 residues. J lost 6 bases, V lost 8 bases, and 9 bases had no gene match. CDR1 and CDR2 (germline): SEHNR, FQNEAQ (reference sequence). The CDR3 DNA reads as TGTGCCAGCGGGCAGGACAGGAGTTATGAAAAACTGTTTTTT. This codes for CASGQDRSYEKLFF.

The chain recombines TRBV30 with TRBJ1-1, with 8 bases that match TRBD1. Germline lookup yields CDR1 GTSNPN and CDR2 SVGIG (reference sequence). The CDR3 runs 15 residues. V gave up 3 bases and J gave up 5 bases; unmatched junction bases: 11. For the CDR3, the DNA is TGTGCCTGGAGCAGACAGGGGTACCGACTGACTGAAGCTTTCTTT. Its translation is CAWSRQGYRLTEAFF. The variable domain in full, with the rest retrieved from reference TRBV30 and TRBJ1-1, is SQTIHQWPATLVQPVGSPLSLECTVEGTSNPNLYWYRQAAGRGLQLLFYSVGIGQISSEVPQNLSASRPQDRQFILSSKKLLLSDSGFYLCAWSRQGYRLTEAFFGQGTRLTVV.

Only one count was recorded for this clone. The CDR3 loop is CASSPLSGELFF. The CDR3 nucleotides are TGTGCCAGCTCACCTCTGTCTGGGGAGCTGTTTTTT. The chain joins TRBV18 to TRBJ2-2; D gene uncertain. Germline V CDR1 and CDR2: KGHSH, LQKENI. The CDR3 covers 12 residues. Trimming pared 3 bases from V and 8 bases from J, leaving 7 bases between.

The DNA for the CDR3 is TGCGCCAGCAGCCAAGTGCCTAGCGGGGGATCCTACGAGCAGTACTTC. Its protein is CASSQVPSGGSYEQYF. The gene calls are TRBV4-1 and TRBJ2-7; 10 bases match TRBD2. Germline V gene sequence: CDR1 MGHRA, CDR2 YSYEKL. V shed 1 base and J 1 base; nucleotides not matched to a gene: 4. The CDR3 is 16 residues long.

The chain employs TRBV7-9 and TRBJ1-2; 8 nucleotides line up with TRBD1. The length of the CDR3 is 15 residues. Germline V gene data show CDR1 as SEHNR and CDR2 as FQNEAQ (reference sequence). The V and J ends lost 5 bases and 8 bases, in that order; junction bases with no gene match: 13. DNA of the CDR3: TGTGCCAGCAGCGTTGGCCGGGACAGGACTTGGGGCTACACCTTC. Residues: CASSVGRDRTWGYTF.

This sequence joins TRBV28 and TRBJ2-3; 7 bases map to TRBD1. With V trimmed by 10 bases and J by 3 bases, 4 bases remained unmatched. The length of the CDR3 is 12 residues. The V gene's germline CDR1 is MDHEN and CDR2 SYDVKM. CDR3 nucleotides: TGTGCCACACAGGGGTCAACAGATACGCAGTATTTT. It translates to CATQGSTDTQYF.

This chain connects TRBV20-1 to TRBJ1-5; D is unclear. Trimming shortened V by 3 bases and J by 7 bases, and 13 bases separated the two germline ends. Per germline, CDR1 DFQATT and CDR2 SNEGSKA (reference sequence). The CDR3 totals 13 residues. CDR3 amino acids: CSASHGFGQPQHF. CDR3 DNA: TGCAGTGCTAGTCACGGATTCGGGCAGCCCCAGCATTTT.

This chain connects TRBV4-3 to TRBJ1-3; D perhaps matches TRBD1 (5 bases). The CDR3 runs to 15 residues. CDR1 is LGHNA and CDR2 is YSLEER in the germline V gene. Trimming stripped 0 bases from V and 7 bases from J, with 13 bases between. Written as DNA, the CDR3 is TGCGCCAGCAGCCAAGAGGGGCAGGGTATGAACACCATATATTTT. Its translation: CASSQEGQGMNTIYF.

The genes are TRBV18 and TRBJ2-7; TRBD1 matches at 8 bases. The CDR3 spans 13 residues. The V gene end was trimmed by 7 bases and the J gene end by 3 bases; junction bases not matched to a gene: 5. CDR1 is KGHSH and CDR2 is LQKENI in the germline V gene. CDR3 nucleotide sequence: TGTGCCAGCTGCCGGGACAGGTACTACGAGCAGTACTTC. Residues: CASCRDRYYEQYF.